The rows below give T cell receptor beta chains drawn from one sample of a study of CD8+ T cells in alopecia areata. The repertoire was sequenced with immunoSEQ multiplex PCR; TCRdb's copy has only in-frame clones and lacks some. This table has 210,000 or so clones, around 65% appearing once. The sequenced sample was CD4+ T cells sorted from blood, obtained at week 44, from a patient treated with tofacitinib. These TCRs come from a human donor with alopecia areata. Both conserved end residues are part of each CDR3. D genes are given only for firm matches. Part of the rows lack a size; the others show once, few, many or a class for expanded clones.

v_gene	d_gene	abundance	j_gene	CDR3aa	CDR3nt
TRBV6-5	NA	few	TRBJ2-2	CASSYSEGNTGELFF	TGTGCCAGCAGTTACTCGGAGGGGAACACCGGGGAGCTGTTTTTT
TRBV27	NA	NA	TRBJ1-5	CASSLSGFNQPQHF	TGTGCCAGCAGTTTATCAGGGTTCAATCAGCCCCAGCATTTT
TRBV20-1	NA	NA	TRBJ2-7	CSAGAGYEQYF	TGCAGTGCTGGGGCCGGCTACGAGCAGTACTTC
TRBV5-1	NA	once	TRBJ2-1	CASSHTPASPSNEQFF	TGCGCCAGCAGCCACACCCCGGCTAGCCCCAGCAATGAGCAGTTCTTC
TRBV29-1	NA	NA	TRBJ2-3	CSATSTDTQYF	TGCAGCGCCACTAGCACAGATACGCAGTATTTT
TRBV10-3	NA	NA	TRBJ2-7	CAISEALTREQYF	TGTGCCATCAGTGAAGCTCTTACGAGAGAGCAGTACTTC
TRBV6-6	NA	NA	TRBJ2-5	CASSPTTLQETQYF	TGTGCCAGCAGTCCTACGACATTGCAAGAGACCCAGTACTTC
TRBV7-2	NA	once	TRBJ2-2	CASSSTIQKRVFF	TGTGCCAGCAGCTCAACTATACAAAAGAGAGTGTTTTTT
TRBV6-5	TRBD1	NA	TRBJ2-1	CASSSTGGGYNEQFF	TGTGCCAGCAGCAGTACAGGGGGTGGCTACAATGAGCAGTTCTTC
TRBV11-3	NA	NA	TRBJ2-1	CASSLAGGDPYNEQFF	TGTGCCAGCAGCTTAGCGGGGGGCGACCCCTACAATGAGCAGTTCTTC
TRBV29-1	NA	NA	TRBJ2-5	CSVDWGTGETQYF	TGCAGCGTTGATTGGGGGACCGGGGAGACCCAGTACTTC
TRBV6-1	NA	NA	TRBJ1-2	CASSESGFYGYTF	TGTGCCAGCAGTGAAAGTGGCTTCTATGGCTACACCTTC
TRBV5-1	NA	once	TRBJ1-2	CASSSRGQNYGYTF	TGCGCCAGCAGCTCTAGAGGACAAAACTATGGCTACACCTTC
TRBV7-8	TRBD2	NA	TRBJ2-3	CASKLAGPTSTDTQYF	TGTGCCAGCAAACTAGCGGGGCCAACTAGCACAGATACGCAGTATTTT
TRBV29-1	TRBD2	NA	TRBJ2-3	CSVGISGGTFRADTQYF	TGCAGCGTTGGGATTAGCGGGGGGACTTTCCGCGCGGATACGCAGTATTTT
TRBV29-1	NA	NA	TRBJ2-7	CSVEVARYEQYF	TGCAGCGTTGAAGTCGCAAGGTACGAGCAGTACTTC
TRBV15	NA	NA	TRBJ2-2	CATSTGEGTGELFF	TGTGCCACCAGCACCGGGGAAGGTACCGGGGAGCTGTTTTTT
TRBV20-1	NA	NA	TRBJ1-1	CSARSTAEAFF	TGCAGTGCTAGAAGCACAGCAGAAGCTTTCTTT
TRBV5-1	TRBD1	NA	TRBJ1-3	CASRPTGGRNTIYF	TGCGCCAGCAGACCAACAGGGGGCCGAAACACCATATATTTT
TRBV9	NA	NA	TRBJ2-1	CASSVQQGNEQFF	TGTGCCAGCAGCGTGCAACAAGGGAATGAGCAGTTCTTC
TRBV30	NA	NA	TRBJ2-2	CAWSVKRWNTGELFF	TGTGCCTGGAGTGTAAAAAGGTGGAACACCGGGGAGCTGTTTTTT
TRBV9	NA	NA	TRBJ2-6	CASSVVDVGANVLTF	TGTGCCAGCAGCGTAGTGGATGTTGGGGCCAACGTCCTGACTTTC
TRBV4-1	TRBD2	NA	TRBJ2-5	CASSHDTSGGREETQYF	TGCGCCAGCAGCCATGATACTAGCGGGGGCCGGGAAGAGACCCAGTACTTC
TRBV11-2	NA	NA	TRBJ1-1	CASSLVGTTGTEAFF	TGTGCCAGCAGCTTAGTGGGGACTACCGGGACGGAAGCTTTCTTT
TRBV2	NA	few	TRBJ2-5	CASRRVRQETQYF	TGTGCCAGCAGGAGGGTGAGGCAAGAGACCCAGTACTTC
TRBV5-6	NA	NA	TRBJ2-5	CASTTDYQETQYF	TGTGCCAGCACCACGGACTACCAAGAGACCCAGTACTTC
TRBV20-1	NA	many	TRBJ1-4	CSALVEKLFF	TGCAGTGCTTTGGTTGAAAAACTGTTTTTT
TRBV19	NA	few	TRBJ2-3	CASSTGLSDTQYF	TGTGCCAGTAGTACCGGTCTTTCAGATACGCAGTATTTT
TRBV10-3	NA	NA	TRBJ2-1	CAISAAGAGGLEQFF	TGTGCCATCAGTGCCGCGGGGGCAGGGGGCTTGGAGCAGTTCTTC
TRBV5-1	NA	NA	TRBJ1-5	CASSLDGDSNQPQHF	TGCGCCAGCAGCTTGGACGGGGATAGCAATCAGCCCCAGCATTTT
TRBV30	TRBD1	NA	TRBJ1-1	CAWSVGGTGVPTEAFF	TGTGCCTGGAGTGTAGGAGGGACAGGGGTGCCCACTGAAGCTTTCTTT
TRBV7-9	NA	NA	TRBJ1-2	CASSLSNSLYGYTF	TGTGCCAGCAGCTTATCAAACTCCCTCTATGGCTACACCTTC
TRBV25-1	NA	NA	TRBJ1-1	CASSDGGGNTEAFF	TGTGCCAGCAGTGACGGAGGCGGGAACACTGAAGCTTTCTTT
TRBV9	NA	NA	TRBJ2-1	CASSVREVIYNEQFF	TGTGCCAGCAGCGTAAGGGAGGTAATCTACAATGAGCAGTTCTTC
TRBV6-5	NA	NA	TRBJ1-1	CASRRRTNTEAFF	TGTGCCAGCAGAAGGCGGACGAACACTGAAGCTTTCTTT
TRBV2	NA	NA	TRBJ2-5	CASRHGVQETQYF	TGTGCCAGCAGACACGGAGTCCAAGAGACCCAGTACTTC
TRBV6-1	NA	NA	TRBJ1-4	CASSEASGQNEKLFF	TGTGCCAGCAGTGAAGCGTCTGGACAGAATGAAAAACTGTTTTTT
TRBV28	NA	few	TRBJ1-2	CASSYYRERYGYTF	TGTGCCAGCAGTTACTACAGGGAACGCTATGGCTACACCTTC
TRBV2	NA	NA	TRBJ1-2	CASSRGSYGYTF	TGTGCCAGCAGCCGGGGCTCGTATGGCTACACCTTC
TRBV7-2	TRBD2	NA	TRBJ2-3	CASSLWEGSGYF	TGTGCCAGCAGCTTATGGGAGGGGTCGGGGTATTTT
TRBV5-1	NA	NA	TRBJ2-7	CASSSDLRNEQYF	TGCGCCAGCAGCTCGGACCTAAGGAACGAGCAGTACTTC
TRBV30	TRBD1	NA	TRBJ2-7	CAWGQVGQYF	TGTGCCTGGGGACAGGTTGGGCAGTACTTC
TRBV7-6	NA	NA	TRBJ2-5	CASSFGQLETQYF	TGTGCCAGCAGCTTTGGACAGTTGGAGACCCAGTACTTC
TRBV30	TRBD2	NA	TRBJ2-2	CACATGTSGPGELFF	TGTGCCTGTGCGACCGGGACTAGCGGTCCCGGGGAGCTGTTTTTT
TRBV29-1	NA	NA	TRBJ1-1	CSVEGLLNTEAFF	TGCAGCGTTGAAGGTCTCCTGAACACTGAAGCTTTCTTT
TRBV6-6	NA	NA	TRBJ1-5	CASSYGQGRSQPQHF	TGTGCCAGCAGTTACGGTCAGGGAAGGAGTCAGCCCCAGCATTTT
TRBV23-1	TRBD1	NA	TRBJ2-1	CASSQSSDRGHGNEQFF	TGCGCCAGCAGTCAATCATCTGACAGGGGGCACGGTAATGAGCAGTTCTTC
TRBV30	NA	NA	TRBJ2-1	CAWGQDGQFF	TGTGCCTGGGGACAAGATGGTCAGTTCTTC
TRBV5-1	NA	few	TRBJ2-1	CASSLGTQNEQFF	TGCGCCAGCAGCTTGGGGACGCAGAATGAGCAGTTCTTC
TRBV4-3	NA	once	TRBJ1-1	CASSQTQVFLAEAFF	TGCGCCAGCAGCCAGACACAGGTTTTTCTCGCTGAAGCTTTCTTT
TRBV13	NA	NA	TRBJ2-1	CASSMTGRGGQYNEQFF	TGTGCCAGCAGCATGACAGGTCGCGGGGGCCAATACAATGAGCAGTTCTTC
TRBV4-1	NA	NA	TRBJ2-7	CASSQVEQSYEQYF	TGCGCCAGCAGCCAAGTGGAACAGAGCTACGAGCAGTACTTC
TRBV5-1	NA	NA	TRBJ2-7	CASSSTTGSHSYEQYF	TGCGCCAGCAGCTCGACGACAGGATCCCATTCGTACGAGCAGTACTTC
TRBV29-1	TRBD1	few	TRBJ1-2	CSASTTGQDYTF	TGCAGCGCATCCACAACTGGACAGGACTACACCTTC
TRBV29-1	TRBD1	NA	TRBJ2-2	CSVLGQGNTGELFF	TGCAGCGTTCTAGGACAGGGGAACACCGGGGAGCTGTTTTTT
TRBV7-2	TRBD2	NA	TRBJ2-3	CASSTGLAGNTDTQYF	TGTGCCAGCAGCACAGGACTAGCGGGGAACACAGATACGCAGTATTTT
TRBV29-1	NA	few	TRBJ2-3	CSVSQGGANTDTQYF	TGCAGCGTGTCCCAGGGGGGGGCAAACACAGATACGCAGTATTTT
TRBV7-9	NA	NA	TRBJ1-5	CASSLAGGGQPQHF	TGTGCCAGCAGCTTAGCAGGGGGTGGACAGCCCCAGCATTTT
TRBV30	NA	once	TRBJ2-3	CAWSGTPPFTDTQYF	TGTGCCTGGAGCGGGACACCGCCTTTCACAGATACGCAGTATTTT
TRBV30	NA	NA	TRBJ2-1	CAGKTYNEQFF	TGTGCCGGGAAGACCTACAATGAGCAGTTCTTC